This T cell receptor (beta chain) was recovered during a study of T-cell reconstitution after alpha-beta-depleted transplantation in children. This clonotype was counted only a few times. J lost 2 bases, V lost 6 bases, and 12 bases had no gene match. CDR3 length: 17 residues. The TCRbeta library was prepared with unique molecular identifiers. TCRdb recomputed calls from the PCR reads with MiXCR, one row per CDR3 protein. The sample records 800,000 to 1,000,000 distinct CDR3 sequences, roughly 29% being singletons. V gene TRBV12-3 or TRBV12-4 combines with J gene TRBJ2-3; 9 positions agree with TRBD2. This clonotype was sampled from a boy younger than two who had a stem cell transplant for SCID, so the T cells may come from the graft donor. Specimen: PBMCs, mostly from graft donor cells, collected 360 days after TCRalphabeta/CD19-depleted stem cell transplant. The CDR3 region is CASRRRSERGVTDTQYF. The CDR3 nucleotides are TGTGCCAGCAGAAGACGGTCGGAGCGGGGGGTCACAGATACGCAGTATTTT.